The 31 T cell receptor beta chains below were found in one sample sequenced in a study of T cell responses to AZD1222 COVID-19 vaccine. Clones were read by immunoSEQ multiplex PCR, and TCRdb kept only the in-frame ones, dropping some. This table holds roughly 100,000 clones, roughly 86% found once. Specimen: peripheral blood, collected 28 days after the second AZD1222 dose. All receptors derive from an adult who received the AZD1222 COVID-19 vaccine.

The J gene is TRBJ1-3, the V gene TRBV5-1, with D possibly being TRBD1 (5 bases). Trimming shortened V by 1 base and J by 0 bases, and 8 bases separated the two germline ends. The CDR3 totals 15 residues. The germline gives CDR1 SGHRS, CDR2 YFSETQ. The CDR3 is CASSLRQGSGNTIYF. The CDR3 nucleotides are TGCGCCAGCAGCTTGCGGCAGGGCTCTGGAAACACCATATATTTT.

The chain combines TRBV12-5 with TRBJ2-7, with a weak D call TRBD2 (5 bases). Between the trimmed V and J ends, which lost 0 bases and 2 bases, there was a span of 14 bases. The germline V gene has CDR1 LGHNT and CDR2 FRNRAP. The CDR3 is 16 residues long. Here the CDR3 reads CASGLVLGQDPYEQYF. The CDR3 nucleotides are TGTGCTAGTGGTTTGGTACTAGGCCAGGACCCCTACGAGCAGTACTTC.

The chain couples TRBV4-1 to TRBJ2-4; a weak D match, TRBD2 (5 bases). Trimming cost V 0 bases and J 6 bases, with 9 bases left between them. Germline loops: CDR1 MGHRA, CDR2 YSYEKL. CDR3 length: 14 residues. CDR3 region: CASSQESGRNIQYF. The DNA of the CDR3 is TGCGCCAGCAGCCAAGAATCGGGAAGAAACATTCAGTACTTC.

The rearrangement uses TRBV14 and TRBJ2-2; 8 bases agree with TRBD2. V lost 4 bases and J lost 4; bases outside the gene matches: 11. This CDR3 comprises 17 residues. Germline lookup yields CDR1 SGHDN and CDR2 FVKESK. The CDR3 here is CASSRHQGGRSTGELFF. The CDR3 DNA sequence: TGTGCCAGCAGCCGCCATCAGGGCGGGAGGTCCACCGGGGAGCTGTTTTTT. Full variable domain (remainder filled in from reference TRBV14 and TRBJ2-2): EAGVTQFPSHSVIEKGQTVTLRCDPISGHDNLYWYRRVMGKEIKFLLHFVKESKQDESGMPNNRFLAERTGGTYSTLKVQPAELEDSGVYFCASSRHQGGRSTGELFFGEGSRLTVL.

The chain recombines TRBV10-1 with TRBJ2-1; 8 bases line up with TRBD2. Germline CDR1 reads WNHNN; CDR2 reads SYGVQD (reference sequence). The CDR3 contains 15 residues. The junction had 3 bases not matched to a gene; V was cut back by 0 bases and J by 5 bases. CDR3 residues: CASSESAGGNNEQFF. The CDR3 DNA sequence: TGCGCCAGCAGTGAGTCGGCGGGAGGAAACAATGAGCAGTTCTTC.

This chain joins TRBV19 and TRBJ1-2; 11 nucleotides match TRBD1. Trimming at V came to 3 bases and at J to 4 bases, leaving 4 bases not matched to a gene. CDR1 and CDR2 from the germline V gene are LNHDA and SQIVND (reference sequence). This CDR3 is built from 15 residues. The CDR3 loop is CASSIRTGGGYGYTF. The CDR3 DNA is TGTGCCAGTAGTATTCGGACAGGGGGCGGCTATGGCTACACCTTC.

The rearrangement links TRBV18 to TRBJ1-2, with D hard to call. Looked up from germline, CDR1 is KGHSH and CDR2 is LQKENI. Trimming stripped 6 bases from V and 4 bases from J, with 15 bases between. The CDR3 spans 14 residues. CDR3 sequence: CASSPSREFYGYTF. The CDR3 DNA sequence: TGTGCCAGCTCTCCTAGCAGAGAATTCTATGGCTACACCTTC.

The chain has TRBV15 and TRBJ1-5, with D tentatively TRBD1 (5 bases). The germline V gene encodes CDR1 LNHNV and CDR2 YYDKDF (reference sequence). The V end lost 4 bases, the J end lost 6 bases, and 16 bases lay between the germline ends. The CDR3 length is 15 residues. CDR3 nucleotide sequence: TGTGCCACCAGCACTTGGTTACAGGAACGTCAGCCCCAGCATTTT. Translated, it gives CATSTWLQERQPQHF.

J is TRBJ1-6 and V is TRBV9; D gene ambiguous. V lost 4 bases to trimming and J lost 0 bases, with 11 bases between them. The CDR3 spans 16 residues. Germline loops: CDR1 SGDLS, CDR2 YYNGEE. This CDR3 reads CASSQRTGSYNSPLHF. The CDR3 DNA is TGTGCCAGCAGCCAAAGGACGGGCTCCTATAATTCACCCCTCCACTTT.

The chain couples TRBV27 to TRBJ1-1, with D possibly TRBD1 on 5 matching bases. CDR1 MNHEY and CDR2 SMNVEV come from the germline V gene (reference sequence). The CDR3 contains 11 residues. Trimming pared 8 bases from V and 6 bases from J, leaving 10 bases between. The CDR3 region has the DNA TGTGCCAGCTTGAAGGGGCCTGAAGCTTTCTTT. Protein: CASLKGPEAFF.

The V and J genes are TRBV7-8 and TRBJ2-5; TRBD2 matches at 7 bases. V lost 4 bases to trimming and J lost 3 bases; unmatched junction nucleotides: 14. Germline assignment: CDR1 SGHVS and CDR2 FQNEAQ. This CDR3 comprises 17 residues. CDR3 sequence: CASSSPGASGPKETQYF. Here the CDR3 DNA reads TGTGCCAGCAGCTCCCCCGGGGCTAGCGGCCCAAAAGAGACCCAGTACTTC.

This chain connects TRBV9 to TRBJ2-5, with TRBD1 identical over 8 bases. V trimming: 0 bases; J trimming: 5 bases; junction bases outside the gene matches: 6. Germline loops: CDR1 SGDLS, CDR2 YYNGEE. The CDR3 has 15 amino acids. CDR3 DNA sequence: TGTGCCAGCAGCGTAGATACAGGGGGTGGCGAGACCCAGTACTTC. The encoded protein is CASSVDTGGGETQYF.

This clone has a handful of counts. This rearrangement joins TRBV5-1 to TRBJ1-1; no definite D call. CDR3 length: 15 residues. Trimming removed 2 bases from V and 3 bases from J, with 14 bases in between. The germline gives CDR1 SGHRS, CDR2 YFSETQ. The CDR3 nucleotides read TGCGCCAGCAGCTTCAGAGCGGGGAAGGACACTGAAGCTTTCTTT. It encodes CASSFRAGKDTEAFF.

V is TRBV7-8 and J is TRBJ2-7; no clear D gene. The V gene's germline CDR1 is SGHVS and CDR2 FQNEAQ. The V end was cut by 1 base, the J end by 5 bases, with 6 bases between. The CDR3 loop spans 12 amino acids. DNA of the CDR3: TGTGCCAGCAGCTTAGTTTTGAACGAGCAGTACTTC. Translating it yields CASSLVLNEQYF.

This clone was counted between two and nine times. The rearrangement links TRBV18 to TRBJ1-3; a weak D match, TRBD1 (6 bases). This CDR3 comprises 16 residues. V lost 6 bases, J lost 1 base, and 16 bases lay in between. The germline V gene encodes CDR1 KGHSH and CDR2 LQKENI. DNA of the CDR3: TGTGCCAGCTCGGAGAATCAGGGGTTGTCTGGAAACACCATATATTTT. Translation: CASSENQGLSGNTIYF.

The V gene is TRBV28, the J gene TRBJ2-5; TRBD2 agrees at 16 bases. The CDR3 has 17 amino acids. V dropped 5 bases and J dropped 5; count of bases not matched to a gene: 8. In germline, CDR1 is MDHEN, CDR2 SYDVKM. The CDR3 spells CASSPPGLAGGGETQYF. The CDR3 DNA is TGTGCCAGCAGTCCTCCGGGACTAGCGGGAGGGGGGGAGACCCAGTACTTC.

The chain combines TRBV7-8 with TRBJ1-6; D call uncertain. V dropped 0 bases and J dropped 0 bases, with 9 bases sitting between them. The CDR3 is made up of 17 amino acids. Germline V lookup: CDR1 SGHVS, CDR2 FQNEAQ. CDR3 DNA: TGTGCCAGCAGCTTAGCGAGGTGGAGCTCCTATAATTCACCCCTCCACTTT. This sequence encodes CASSLARWSSYNSPLHF.

V usage is TRBV5-1 and J usage is TRBJ1-3, with 7 bases fitting TRBD1. CDR3 length: 18 residues. CDR1 is SGHRS, CDR2 YFSETQ, per germline. Trimming took 1 base from V and 0 from J; bases not matched to a gene: 10. In nucleotides, the CDR3 is TGCGCCAGCAGCTTGACCGGACAGGTTATGAGCTCTGGAAACACCATATATTTT. Amino acids: CASSLTGQVMSSGNTIYF.

In its sample, this clone was seen once. The chain is built from TRBV11-2 and TRBJ1-2; 7 bases line up with TRBD1. Germline V gene sequence: CDR1 SGHAT, CDR2 FQNNGV. The CDR3 is made up of 15 amino acids. Trimming removed 2 bases from V and 5 bases from J; junction bases left unmatched: 8. The CDR3 DNA reads TGTGCCAGCAGCTTAACCGACAGGGCGTCTTATGGCTACACCTTC. It codes for CASSLTDRASYGYTF.

A single count supports this clone. The chain carries TRBV5-1 and TRBJ2-3, with D tentatively TRBD1 (5 bases). The V end was cut by 2 bases, the J end by 4 bases, with 5 bases between. The CDR3 spans 12 residues. Germline CDR1 is SGHRS and CDR2 is YFSETQ. The CDR3 loop reads CASSLGADTQYF. The CDR3 bases are TGCGCCAGCAGCTTAGGGGCAGATACGCAGTATTTT.

The chain couples TRBV29-1 to TRBJ1-5, with 9 bases aligning to TRBD1. The CDR3 extends over 15 amino acids. CDR1 SQVTM and CDR2 ANQGSEA come from the germline V gene. Losses at the gene ends were 1 base for V and 4 bases for J; bases not matched to a gene: 5. CDR3 nucleotide sequence: TGCAGCGTTGAAGGGACAGGGGAACCTAATCAGCCCCAGCATTTT. Protein: CSVEGTGEPNQPQHF.

This chain links TRBV7-9 with TRBJ1-5; a possible D gene is TRBD1 (5 bases). V lost 1 base and J lost 11, with 15 bases in between. The CDR3 totals 14 residues. Looked up from germline, CDR1 is SEHNR and CDR2 is FQNEAQ (reference sequence). The CDR3 region has the DNA TGTGCCAGCAGCTTAGAAGGGGAGCTCGTAACCCAGCATTTT. Translated: CASSLEGELVTQHF. The whole variable domain, remainder taken from reference TRBV7-9 and TRBJ1-5, is DTGVSQNPRHKITKRGQNVTFRCDPISEHNRLYWYRQTLGQGPEFLTYFQNEAQLEKSRLLSDRFSAERPKGSFSTLEIQRTEQGDSAMYLCASSLEGELVTQHFGDGTRLSIL.

V and J are TRBV30 and TRBJ1-4; 9 bases fit TRBD1. Trimming cost V 4 bases and J 8 bases; bases outside gene matches: 5. The CDR3 consists of 13 residues. Germline V gene data show CDR1 as GTSNPN and CDR2 as SVGIG (reference sequence). This CDR3 is CAWNRGLREKLFF. In DNA form, the CDR3 reads TGTGCCTGGAACAGGGGGCTTAGGGAAAAACTGTTTTTT.

The chain links TRBV29-1 to TRBJ1-1; 8 bases match TRBD1. This CDR3 has 12 residues. Per the germline V gene, CDR1 is SQVTM and CDR2 is ANQGSEA. V was clipped by 5 bases and J by 11 bases; unmatched bases: 10. In nucleotides, the CDR3 is TGCAGCGTTTCCCTAGACAGGGGTGATGCTTTCTTT. It yields the protein CSVSLDRGDAFF.

The chain has TRBV7-9 and TRBJ2-2; a weak D match, TRBD1 (5 bases). CDR1 and CDR2 (germline): SEHNR, FQNEAQ (reference sequence). V was cut by 0 bases and J by 2 bases, with 16 bases left in between. The CDR3 is 18 amino acids. The CDR3 spells CASSLALYTGKNTGELFF. The DNA for the CDR3 is TGTGCCAGCAGCTTAGCCTTGTACACAGGAAAAAACACCGGGGAGCTGTTTTTT.

The chain joins TRBV9 to TRBJ2-5; no clear D gene. Germline V lookup: CDR1 SGDLS, CDR2 YYNGEE. This CDR3 is 16 amino acids long. Trimming left V 0 bases short and J 2 bases short, with 14 bases between. This CDR3 reads CASSVDGGAFQETQYF. CDR3 DNA sequence: TGTGCCAGCAGCGTAGATGGCGGAGCCTTTCAAGAGACCCAGTACTTC. Using reference TRBV9 and TRBJ2-5 for the parts outside the CDR3, the full variable domain is DSGVTQTPKHLITATGQRVTLRCSPRSGDLSVYWYQQSLDQGLQFLIQYYNGEERAKGNILERFSAQQFPDLHSELNLSSLELGDSALYFCASSVDGGAFQETQYFGPGTRLLVL.

The rearrangement joins TRBV28 to TRBJ1-4, with D maybe TRBD1 (5 bases). This CDR3 region has 16 residues. Germline CDR1 is MDHEN and CDR2 is SYDVKM. V lost 3 bases to trimming and J lost 5 bases, with 16 bases between them. CDR3 nucleotides: TGTGCCAGCAGTTTTAACCCCGGGACGTGGAATGAAAAACTGTTTTTT. Amino acids: CASSFNPGTWNEKLFF.

A word on this clone: The sample has other DNA sequences that encode this CDR3 too. V gene TRBV19 combines with J gene TRBJ1-1, with D unresolved. The V end lost 6 bases, the J end lost 1 base, and 9 bases lay between the germline ends. The CDR3 consists of 13 residues. Germline CDR1 is LNHDA and CDR2 is SQIVND (reference sequence). The CDR3: CASSDRPNTEAFF. CDR3 coding DNA: TGTGCCAGTAGCGATCGGCCGAACACTGAAGCTTTCTTT.

The chain uses TRBV3-1 (or the pseudogene TRBV3-2) and TRBJ2-1; D may match TRBD1 or TRBD2 (6 bases each). V shed 0 bases and J shed 5 bases, with 11 bases lying between them. Germline loops: CDR1 LGHDT, CDR2 YNNKEL (reference sequence). The length of the CDR3 is 15 residues. In DNA, the CDR3 is TGTGCCAGCAGCCAAGATGGGGGGACACACAATGAGCAGTTCTTC. It specifies CASSQDGGTHNEQFF.

The V gene is TRBV7-8, the J gene TRBJ1-2; 8 positions match TRBD1. CDR3 length: 15 residues. Unmatched junction bases numbered 10, after V lost 6 bases and J lost 4 bases. The germline CDR1 and CDR2 sequences are SGHVS and FQNEAQ. The CDR3 loop is CASSFAAGGPYGYTF. CDR3 nucleotide sequence: TGTGCCAGCAGTTTTGCAGCAGGGGGCCCCTATGGCTACACCTTC.

The rearrangement joins TRBV3-1 (or the pseudogene TRBV3-2) to TRBJ1-1; D ambiguous. This CDR3 spans 13 amino acids. Germline V CDR1 and CDR2: LGHDT, YNNKEL (reference sequence). Trimming left V 4 bases short and J 8 bases short, with 14 bases between. CDR3 in DNA: TGTGCCAGCAGCCTCCCCTCGTCAGCCGAAGCTTTCTTT. This sequence encodes CASSLPSSAEAFF.